The 30 T cell receptor beta chains listed next were all sequenced from one sample in a study of blood T cells in healthy people across ages. Then a second PCR, running about 6 to 12 cycles, was carried out with a sample-barcoded 5' primer and a J-beta primer mix. In TCRdb, the 5' RACE reads were re-called with MiXCR into one record per CDR3 protein. The sample lists about 1,000,000 distinct CDR3 sequences, 45% occurring once. The sequenced sample consisted of blood. These receptors all stem from a woman in her sixties or seventies in good health.

Only a few counts were recorded for this clonotype. The chain links TRBV27 to TRBJ2-5; D might be TRBD1 or TRBD2, each matching 6 bases. Trimming stripped 1 base from V and 5 bases from J, with 11 bases between. CDR3 length: 14 amino acids. The germline V gene has CDR1 MNHEY and CDR2 SMNVEV (reference sequence). This CDR3 reads CASSLYGGGETQYF. As DNA, the CDR3 is TGTGCCAGCAGTTTATACGGGGGCGGGGAGACCCAGTACTTC.

CDR3 in DNA: TGTGCCAGCAGCTTCAGTAGCCTAACCTCCCAAGAGACCCAGTACTTC. Translating it yields CASSFSSLTSQETQYF. This rearrangement joins TRBV5-4 to TRBJ2-5; D remains unclear. There are 16 residues in the CDR3. Germline-derived CDR1 and CDR2 are SGHNT and YYREEE (reference sequence). Trimming took off 2 bases at V and 1 base at J, with 15 bases between the two ends.

The rearrangement uses TRBV24-1 and TRBJ2-5; no firm D call. Between the trimmed V and J ends, which lost 4 bases and 0 bases, there was a span of 5 bases. CDR3 length equals 13 residues. Per germline, CDR1 KGHDR and CDR2 SFDVKD. CDR3 sequence: CATSDSYQETQYF. The CDR3 bases are TGTGCCACCAGTGACTCTTACCAAGAGACCCAGTACTTC.

This clonotype was recorded a few times. The V and J genes are TRBV27 and TRBJ2-3, with D possibly matching TRBD1 (7 bases). The CDR3 covers 17 residues. CDR1 is MNHEY, CDR2 SMNVEV, per germline (reference sequence). V gave up 3 bases and J gave up 4 bases, with 20 bases separating them. As DNA, the CDR3 is TGTGCCAGCAGTTTCCAGAGGCCAGGGGGGAAGGCAGATACGCAGTATTTT. Its protein is CASSFQRPGGKADTQYF.

This clonotype was recorded once. Germline is not matched at one junction end, which may reflect a read error. The V and J genes are TRBV6-5 and TRBJ2-5; D call uncertain. The CDR3 runs to 12 residues. Germline CDR1 and CDR2: MNHEY and SVGAGI. The CDR3 DNA sequence: TGTGCCAACAGTTCCCCTGGGGAGACCCAGTACTTC. Translated: CANSSPGETQYF.

This rearrangement joins TRBV5-1 to TRBJ2-1; maybe TRBD1 (6 bases). The V end was cut by 4 bases, the J end by 8 bases, with 16 bases between. Germline-derived CDR1 and CDR2 are SGHRS and YFSETQ. The CDR3 is 14 residues long. The CDR3 sequence: CASSIGQPTDEQFF. Written as DNA, the CDR3 is TGCGCCAGCAGCATCGGACAGCCAACGGATGAGCAGTTCTTC.

The table lists this clonotype with a few counts. This rearrangement joins TRBV24-1 to TRBJ2-1; unclear D gene. CDR3 length: 13 amino acids. The V end lost 6 bases, the J end lost 8 bases, and 13 bases lay between the germline ends. Per the germline V gene, CDR1 is KGHDR and CDR2 is SFDVKD. CDR3 residues: CATSSPLTHEQFF. CDR3 DNA sequence: TGTGCCACCAGTTCCCCGCTAACCCATGAGCAGTTCTTC.

The chain links TRBV13 to TRBJ2-1, with 10 bases identical to TRBD1. Germline CDR1 PRHDT, CDR2 FYEKMQ (reference sequence). The CDR3 is 14 residues long. V trimming: 4 bases; J trimming: 5 bases; junction bases outside the gene matches: 2. CDR3 sequence reads: CASSSDRGHNEQFF. Written as DNA, the CDR3 is TGTGCCAGCAGCTCCGACAGGGGGCACAATGAGCAGTTCTTC.

In regard to this clonotype: A much larger clonotype is one base distant, so this may be a read error. This sequence joins TRBV6-6 and TRBJ2-4; a weak D match, TRBD1 (5 bases). The CDR3 runs 13 residues. Trimming took off 4 bases at V and 3 bases at J, with 7 bases between the two ends. Germline CDR1 is MNHNY and CDR2 is SVGAGI (reference sequence). CDR3 loop: CASSLGVKNIQYF. The CDR3 DNA follows: TGTGCCAGCAGTTTAGGGGTCAAAAACATTCAGTACTTC.

This sequence joins TRBV24-1 and TRBJ2-3; D is perhaps TRBD1 (6 bases). CDR1 and CDR2 (germline): KGHDR, SFDVKD. Trimming left V 7 bases short and J 2 bases short, with 15 bases between. CDR3 length: 15 residues. The CDR3 nucleotides are TGTGCCACCAGGGCAACAGGGACGAACACAGATACGCAGTATTTT. The encoded protein is CATRATGTNTDTQYF.

This clonotype appeared once. V gene TRBV27 combines with J gene TRBJ2-5; no definite D call. Trimming left V 6 bases short and J 5 bases short, with 16 bases between. CDR1 and CDR2 from the germline V gene are MNHEY and SMNVEV (reference sequence). CDR3 length: 14 residues. The CDR3 coding sequence is TGTGCCAGCAGCCCATGGCCGGTGGGGGAGACCCAGTACTTC. Translating it yields CASSPWPVGETQYF.

This clonotype showed up just a few times. The V call is TRBV27, the J call TRBJ2-1; a possible D gene is TRBD1 (6 bases). Germline V gives CDR1 MNHEY, CDR2 SMNVEV (reference sequence). The germline V and J ends were trimmed by 2 bases and 10 bases, with 15 bases remaining between them. The CDR3 extends over 14 amino acids. The CDR3: CASSLRGSGREQFF. As DNA, the CDR3 is TGTGCCAGCAGTTTAAGGGGGAGTGGGCGAGAGCAGTTCTTC.

The CDR3 here is CASFTGTGLTYEQYF. Written as DNA, the CDR3 is TGTGCCAGCTTTACCGGGACAGGGTTAACCTACGAGCAGTACTTC. The rearrangement joins TRBV6-1 to TRBJ2-4; TRBD1 matches 9 bases. The end of the DNA fits TRBJ2-7 better, so the J call may be wrong. Germline CDR1 is MNHNS and CDR2 is SASEGT. This CDR3 region has 15 residues.

This clonotype was picked up a small number of times. V and J are TRBV7-9 and TRBJ2-1, with D uncertain. The better agreement between TRBJ2-7 and the DNA end casts doubt on the J call. Germline CDR1 is SEHNR and CDR2 is FQNEAQ (reference sequence). The CDR3 is 10 residues long. This CDR3 reads CAGRNPEQYF. CDR3 sequence (DNA): TGTGCCGGTAGGAATCCCGAGCAGTACTTC.

The chain has TRBV2 and TRBJ2-7, with unresolved D. Trimming shortened V by 6 bases and J by 2 bases, and 11 bases separated the two germline ends. Per the germline V gene, CDR1 is SNHLY and CDR2 is FYNNEI. The CDR3 runs 13 residues. CDR3 residues: CASSPDTPYEQYF. DNA for the CDR3: TGTGCCAGCAGCCCCGACACGCCCTACGAGCAGTACTTC.

This clonotype has more than one count but fewer than ten. The chain carries TRBV27 and TRBJ2-1; 11 bases are a match to TRBD2. Germline V CDR1 and CDR2: MNHEY, SMNVEV (reference sequence). The CDR3 sequence is 16 residues long. Trimming cost V 5 bases and J 3 bases; bases outside gene matches: 6. CDR3 sequence (DNA): TGTGCCAGCAGTACACTGACTAGCGGGATCTACAATGAGCAGTTCTTC. It yields the protein CASSTLTSGIYNEQFF.

Note on this clonotype: At one boundary the junction diverges from the germline segment, which might be a read error. This chain joins TRBV28 and TRBJ2-7, with 7 bases identical to TRBD2. Per germline, CDR1 MDHEN and CDR2 SYDVKM. The CDR3 covers 14 residues. The DNA of the CDR3 is TGTGCCAGCGGTTTATTTGCGGGAGCCGACGAGCAGTACTTC. Its protein is CASGLFAGADEQYF.

A few counts support this clonotype. The V call is TRBV12-3 or TRBV12-4, the J call TRBJ1-2; D ambiguous. Deletions cut 7 bases from V and 0 bases from J, with 15 bases between. This CDR3 is built from 15 residues. The CDR3 DNA follows: TGTGCCAGCACCCGAGGACGGAGGGCTAACTATGGCTACACCTTC. Residues: CASTRGRRANYGYTF.

V usage is TRBV6-1 and J usage is TRBJ2-1; 10 bases are a match to TRBD1. The V and J ends lost 6 bases and 11 bases, in that order; junction bases with no gene match: 4. The CDR3 runs 12 residues. Germline V gene sequence: CDR1 MNHNS, CDR2 SASEGT. The chain's CDR3 is CASRGTGVKQFF. The CDR3 nucleotides are TGTGCCAGCAGGGGGACAGGGGTAAAGCAGTTCTTC.

The chain uses TRBV11-1 and TRBJ2-4; TRBD2 matches at 9 bases. The J call may be in error: the DNA end matches TRBJ2-7 better. Looked up from germline, CDR1 is SGHAT and CDR2 is FQDESV (reference sequence). This CDR3 is built from 15 residues. The CDR3 is CASSLNLAGGYEQYF. As DNA, the CDR3 is TGTGCCAGCAGCTTAAACCTGGCGGGAGGGTACGAGCAGTACTTC.

This chain joins TRBV20-1 and TRBJ1-6; 9 nucleotides agree with TRBD1. The CDR3 runs 15 residues. Germline CDR1 and CDR2: DFQATT and SNEGSKA (reference sequence). The V segment lost 0 bases and the J segment 8 bases; nucleotides outside the gene matches: 5. As DNA, the CDR3 is TGCAGTGCTAGAGATTTTAGGACAGGGGATTCACCCCTCCACTTT. It codes for CSARDFRTGDSPLHF.

J is TRBJ1-6 and V is TRBV20-1; tentatively, D is TRBD1 (6 bases). V was pared by 3 bases and J by 9 bases, with 12 bases between. Germline values: CDR1 DFQATT, CDR2 SNEGSKA (reference sequence). This CDR3 contains 13 residues. CDR3 in amino acids: CSARRTVGSPLHF. The DNA of the CDR3 is TGCAGTGCTAGGAGGACAGTGGGTTCACCCCTCCACTTT.

The chain carries TRBV9 and TRBJ2-1; D may be TRBD1 (6 bases). CDR1 and CDR2 (germline): SGDLS, YYNGEE. V was cut by 0 bases and J by 10 bases, with 11 bases left in between. The CDR3 length is 13 residues. CDR3 DNA: TGTGCCAGCAGCGTAGTAGGGGGTAGGGAGCAGTTCTTC. Encoded protein: CASSVVGGREQFF.

This clonotype was seen a few times. This chain joins TRBV20-1 and TRBJ2-5; 13 nucleotides align to TRBD2. This CDR3 is built from 17 residues. The germline CDR1 and CDR2 sequences are DFQATT and SNEGSKA (reference sequence). Losses at the gene ends were 5 bases for V and 2 bases for J; bases not matched to a gene: 11. CDR3 in DNA: TGCAGTGCTGAGCCACTAGCGGGGGGGCTAAAGCAAGAGACCCAGTACTTC. This translates into CSAEPLAGGLKQETQYF.

This chain uses TRBV20-1 with TRBJ2-1; 9 nucleotides align to TRBD2. The CDR3 loop spans 17 amino acids. After removal of 2 bases from V and 0 bases from J, the junction contained 8 bases not matched to a gene. Looked up from germline, CDR1 is DFQATT and CDR2 is SNEGSKA (reference sequence). CDR3 region: CSARRAGGSNSYNEQFF. The CDR3 DNA sequence: TGCAGTGCTAGAAGGGCGGGAGGGTCAAACTCCTACAATGAGCAGTTCTTC.

This clonotype was seen only a few times. This rearrangement joins TRBV15 to TRBJ2-7; D possibly uses TRBD1 or TRBD2 (5 bases each). This CDR3 is built from 12 residues. Trimming took off 9 bases at V and 2 bases at J, with 11 bases between the two ends. CDR1 is LNHNV and CDR2 is YYDKDF in the germline V gene (reference sequence). This CDR3 is CATGTDPYEQYF. CDR3 nucleotide sequence: TGTGCCACAGGGACCGATCCCTACGAGCAGTACTTC.

This chain connects TRBV28 to TRBJ1-5, with D possibly being TRBD1 (6 bases). Trimming shortened V by 5 bases and J by 5 bases, and 19 bases separated the two germline ends. The length of the CDR3 is 16 residues. Per the germline V gene, CDR1 is MDHEN and CDR2 is SYDVKM. The CDR3 protein is CASSPPAHRAYQPQHF. CDR3 nucleotides: TGTGCCAGCAGTCCCCCCGCCCACAGGGCTTATCAGCCCCAGCATTTT.

As regards this clonotype: The junction differs from germline at one of its ends, possibly a read error. This chain uses TRBV2 with TRBJ1-1; 8 bases are shared with TRBD1. This CDR3 spans 16 amino acids. Germline CDR1 reads SNHLY; CDR2 reads FYNNEI. Here the CDR3 DNA reads TGTGTCAGCAGGGGCCCCAGGGGGCGCGATAGCACTGAAGCTTTCTTT. This translates into CVSRGPRGRDSTEAFF.

This CDR3 reads CASTHGGARKAFF. The CDR3 DNA follows: TGTGCCAGCACCCACGGGGGGGCAAGGAAAGCTTTCTTT. The V gene is TRBV6-6, the J gene TRBJ1-1; tentative D call: TRBD1 (6 bases). CDR3 length equals 13 residues. V was cut by 7 bases and J by 9 bases, with 18 bases left in between. Germline V gene lookup returns CDR1 MNHNY and CDR2 SVGAGI (reference sequence).

In its sample, this clonotype was seen a few times. This chain uses TRBV27 with TRBJ1-2; possible D gene TRBD1, 6 bases. The CDR3 length is 16 residues. Germline V gene lookup returns CDR1 MNHEY and CDR2 SMNVEV (reference sequence). Trimming removed 1 base at V and 0 bases at J, with 12 bases between. The CDR3 nucleotides are TGTGCCAGCAGTTTATATGGGACACCTACTAACTATGGCTACACCTTC. Protein product: CASSLYGTPTNYGYTF.